This is a list of T cell receptor beta chains from one sample in a study of blood T cell repertoires in COVID-19. Using immunoSEQ multiplex PCR, the repertoire was profiled, and TCRdb retains in-frame clones only, with some absent. The sample comprises about 210,000 clones, roughly 84% of which are singletons, and 7.2% rests with the top ten. The sample was PBMCs or T cells enriched from blood (not recorded which). These receptors were obtained from a man aged 25 to 40 in a cohort exposed to, infected with or recovered from COVID-19 (not recorded which). Both conserved end residues are part of each CDR3. D genes are given only for firm matches. Clone size is not always given. Where it is, it says once, few, many or a class for expanded clones.

TRBJ2-1 TRBV28 once TRBD2 CASSPLASGSYNEQFF TGTGCCAGCAGTCCACTAGCTAGCGGGAGCTACAATGAGCAGTTCTTC
TRBJ2-7 TRBV7-2 NA TRBD2 CASRRLAGVYEQYF TGTGCCAGCAGAAGACTAGCGGGAGTATACGAGCAGTACTTC
TRBJ2-5 TRBV4-1 NA TRBD2 CASSQTSGGTLKETQYF TGCGCCAGCAGCCAAACTAGCGGAGGGACCCTCAAAGAGACCCAGTACTTC
TRBJ2-7 TRBV15 NA TRBD1 CATRGQSTYEQYF TGTGCCACCCGGGGACAGTCTACCTACGAGCAGTACTTC
TRBJ2-7 TRBV7-7 NA TRBD2 CASSPGTSGSYEQYF TGTGCTAGCAGCCCCGGGACTAGCGGGAGCTACGAGCAGTACTTC
TRBJ2-7 TRBV19 NA TRBD1 CASSTTTSGQENYEQYF TGTGCCAGTAGCACAACGACCTCGGGACAGGAGAACTACGAGCAGTACTTC
TRBJ1-5 TRBV19 NA NA CASSTEAGYSNQPQHF TGTGCCAGTAGTACCGAAGCAGGCTATAGCAATCAGCCCCAGCATTTT
TRBJ2-3 TRBV9 NA NA CASSDGTSPTDTQYF TGTGCCAGCAGCGATGGAACTAGCCCCACAGATACGCAGTATTTT
TRBJ2-7 TRBV27 NA TRBD2 CASRELAGGSYEQYF TGTGCCAGCCGCGAACTAGCGGGAGGGTCCTACGAGCAGTACTTC
TRBJ2-7 TRBV4-1 NA TRBD2 CASSQGLAGVGEQYF TGCGCCAGCAGCCAAGGACTAGCGGGAGTGGGCGAGCAGTACTTC
TRBJ1-5 TRBV6-1 NA NA CASSESESDQPQHF TGTGCCAGCAGTGAAAGCGAGTCCGATCAGCCCCAGCATTTT
TRBJ1-3 TRBV11-2 NA TRBD1 CASSVRDSTGNTIYF TGTGCCAGCAGCGTCCGGGACAGCACTGGAAACACCATATATTTT
TRBJ1-4 TRBV2 NA TRBD1 CASSEVLGTGGEKLFF TGTGCCAGCAGTGAAGTCCTCGGGACAGGTGGTGAAAAACTGTTTTTT
TRBJ2-7 TRBV27 few NA CATFSYEQYF TGTGCCACTTTCTCCTACGAGCAGTACTTC
TRBJ2-7 TRBV28 NA TRBD2 CASSFHPSGSYEQYF TGTGCCAGCAGTTTTCACCCTAGCGGTTCCTACGAGCAGTACTTC
TRBJ1-4 TRBV9 NA NA CASSVRGTNEKLFF TGTGCCAGCAGCGTAAGGGGAACTAATGAAAAACTGTTTTTT
TRBJ1-3 TRBV10-1 NA NA CASSGGRSGNTIYF TGCGCCAGCAGTGGGGGCCGATCTGGAAACACCATATATTTT
TRBJ1-6 TRBV5-5 few NA CASSILTGQNSPLHF TGTGCCAGCAGCATCCTAACAGGGCAAAATTCACCCCTCCACTTT
TRBJ2-3 TRBV7-9 NA TRBD2 CANLGSTSGSESTDTQYF TGTGCCAACTTAGGTTCGACTAGCGGGAGTGAGAGCACAGATACGCAGTATTTT
TRBJ2-7 TRBV27 NA TRBD2 CASSSPGGLGEQYF TGTGCCAGCAGTTCTCCCGGAGGACTAGGCGAGCAGTACTTC
TRBJ2-1 TRBV7-6 NA NA CASSSKLAKGLNEQFF TGTGCCAGCAGCTCTAAGCTAGCAAAGGGATTGAATGAGCAGTTCTTC
TRBJ2-1 TRBV4-1 once NA CASSQETGPQFF TGCGCCAGCAGCCAAGAGACAGGACCGCAGTTCTTC
TRBJ1-5 TRBV27 NA NA CASSLGGGGHQPQHF TGTGCCAGCAGTTTAGGGGGGGGAGGGCATCAGCCCCAGCATTTT
TRBJ1-1 TRBV2 NA NA CASILEEVNTEAFF TGTGCCAGCATCCTTGAGGAGGTGAACACTGAAGCTTTCTTT
TRBJ1-5 TRBV16 NA TRBD1 CASSRGQGQPLAQHF TGTGCCAGCAGCCGTGGACAGGGACAACCTCTAGCCCAGCATTTT
TRBJ1-4 TRBV4-1 NA NA CASSQELASGANEKLFF TGCGCCAGCAGCCAAGAATTGGCGTCCGGGGCTAATGAAAAACTGTTTTTT
TRBJ2-7 TRBV7-2 NA NA CASSLVLSRDYEQYF TGTGCCAGCAGCTTAGTCTTATCCCGAGATTACGAGCAGTACTTC
TRBJ2-7 TRBV7-8 NA NA CASSLRGSGAYEQYF TGTGCCAGCAGCTTAAGGGGGTCAGGAGCCTACGAGCAGTACTTC
TRBJ1-2 TRBV11-2 NA NA CASSPIGVTEGNYGYTF TGTGCCAGCAGCCCAATCGGAGTGACGGAGGGAAACTATGGCTACACCTTC
TRBJ2-5 TRBV1 NA NA CTSSQETSGVETQYF TGCACCAGCAGCCAAGAGACTAGCGGGGTTGAGACCCAGTACTTC
TRBJ1-1 TRBV7-9 NA TRBD1 CASSLAGYGQENTEAFF TGTGCCAGCAGCTTAGCGGGATATGGACAGGAAAACACTGAAGCTTTCTTT
TRBJ2-1 TRBV5-1 few NA CASSAKSLINYGTEQFF TGCGCCAGCAGCGCAAAAAGCCTTATCAATTATGGTACTGAGCAGTTCTTC
TRBJ2-2 TRBV20-1 NA NA CSASLSGELFF TGCAGTGCTTCTTTATCCGGGGAGCTGTTTTTT
TRBJ2-3 TRBV28 NA TRBD2 CASSVPWVAGEGSGTDTQYF TGTGCCAGCAGTGTCCCTTGGGTAGCGGGAGAGGGGTCGGGCACAGATACGCAGTATTTT
TRBJ2-2 TRBV5-1 NA TRBD2 CASSDSGSNTGELFF TGCGCCAGCAGCGACAGCGGGAGCAACACCGGGGAGCTGTTTTTT
TRBJ2-1 TRBV7-2 NA TRBD1 CASSPTTGPNEQFF TGTGCCAGCAGCCCAACGACAGGGCCCAATGAGCAGTTCTTC
TRBJ2-7 TRBV7-3 NA NA CASSFTSRHEQYF TGTGCCAGCAGCTTCACTAGCCGCCACGAGCAGTACTTC
TRBJ1-1 TRBV7-9 once NA CASSSRNLQGTRGNTEAFF TGTGCCAGCAGCTCCCGAAACCTACAGGGAACGAGGGGGAACACTGAAGCTTTCTTT
TRBJ1-1 TRBV4-1 NA NA CASSQAGGRRTEAFF TGCGCCAGCAGCCAGGCGGGGGGGCGGAGAACTGAAGCTTTCTTT
TRBJ1-2 TRBV5-1 once NA CASSLGGQTNYGYTF TGCGCCAGCAGCTTGGGAGGACAGACTAACTATGGCTACACCTTC
TRBJ2-7 TRBV24-1 NA NA CATSDSGRSDEQYF TGTGCCACCAGTGATTCCGGCAGGTCTGACGAGCAGTACTTC
TRBJ2-7 TRBV4-1 NA TRBD2 CASSHPRTGGRYEQYF TGCGCCAGCAGCCATCCCCGGACGGGGGGAAGATACGAGCAGTACTTC
TRBJ2-3 TRBV5-1 NA TRBD1 CASSPTGRGLSDTQYF TGCGCCAGCAGCCCCACAGGCAGGGGGCTATCGGATACGCAGTATTTT
TRBJ1-2 TRBV12-3/TRBV12-4 NA NA CASSLRGNYGYTF TGTGCCAGCAGTTTAAGGGGGAACTATGGCTACACCTTC
TRBJ2-2 TRBV19 NA TRBD2 CASSSGRGLAANTGELFF TGTGCCAGTAGTTCCGGTCGGGGACTAGCGGCCAACACCGGGGAGCTGTTTTTT
TRBJ1-6 TRBV27 NA TRBD1 CASGFGQDTSPLHF TGTGCCAGCGGATTCGGACAGGATACATCACCCCTCCACTTT
TRBJ2-5 TRBV12-5 once TRBD2 CASGLPPGLAGVGGQETQYF TGTGCTAGTGGTTTGCCACCGGGACTAGCGGGAGTGGGGGGCCAAGAGACCCAGTACTTC
TRBJ2-1 TRBV7-6 NA NA CASSLRTGSSYNEQFF TGTGCCAGCAGCTTGCGGACGGGAAGCTCCTACAATGAGCAGTTCTTC
TRBJ2-5 TRBV4-3 NA NA CASSQARTRGGQETQYF TGCGCCAGCAGCCAAGCCAGAACGAGGGGAGGCCAAGAGACCCAGTACTTC
TRBJ1-2 TRBV14 NA NA CASSQDWTDGYTF TGTGCCAGCAGCCAAGATTGGACTGACGGCTACACCTTC
TRBJ1-1 TRBV27 NA NA CASRISANTEAFF TGTGCCAGCCGAATTAGTGCGAACACTGAAGCTTTCTTT
TRBJ2-1 TRBV28 NA TRBD2 CASSFPLAGGNNEQFF TGTGCCAGCAGTTTCCCGCTAGCGGGAGGAAACAATGAGCAGTTCTTC
TRBJ1-4 TRBV19 NA TRBD1 CASRQGAVTNEKLFF TGTGCCAGTAGACAGGGGGCGGTAACTAATGAAAAACTGTTTTTT